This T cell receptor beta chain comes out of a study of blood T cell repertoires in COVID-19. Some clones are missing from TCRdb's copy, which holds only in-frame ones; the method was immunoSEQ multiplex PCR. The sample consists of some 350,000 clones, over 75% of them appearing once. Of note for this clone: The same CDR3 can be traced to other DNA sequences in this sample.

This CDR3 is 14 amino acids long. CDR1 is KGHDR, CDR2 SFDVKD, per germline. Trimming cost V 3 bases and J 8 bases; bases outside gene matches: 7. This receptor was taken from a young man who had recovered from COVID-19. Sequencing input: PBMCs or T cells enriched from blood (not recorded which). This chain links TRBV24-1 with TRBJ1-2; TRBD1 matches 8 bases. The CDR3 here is CATSDPGQGLGYTF. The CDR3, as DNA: TGTGCCACCAGTGATCCCGGACAGGGCCTCGGCTACACCTTC.